Below, 11 T cell receptor beta chains from the same sample are listed, as sequenced in a study of cytomegalovirus exposure and HLA in healthy donors. This PCR relied on a set of 60 Vbeta primers and 13 Jbeta primers. Sequencing was performed with immunoSEQ multiplex PCR; in TCRdb, only in-frame clones are kept and a portion is missing. Among about 190,000 clones listed, around 83% were seen once. What was sequenced was PBMCs. These receptor sequences come from a woman between 18 and 29 years old in good health and CMV-seronegative.

The genes are TRBV6-6 and TRBJ2-2; D unclear. CDR3 length equals 15 residues. The V and J ends lost 2 bases and 0 bases respectively, with 7 bases between them. In germline, CDR1 is MNHNY, CDR2 SVGAGI (reference sequence). The CDR3 spells CASSYQVSNTGELFF. As DNA, the CDR3 is TGTGCCAGCAGTTACCAGGTTTCGAACACCGGGGAGCTGTTTTTT.

V and J are TRBV27 and TRBJ1-5, with 10 bases identical to TRBD1. V was pared by 0 bases and J by 4 bases, with 6 bases of the junction left unmatched. This CDR3 is built from 17 residues. Germline assignment: CDR1 MNHEY and CDR2 SMNVEV (reference sequence). The CDR3 nucleotides are TGTGCCAGCAGTTTATCGATGGGGACAGGGGCTAATCAGCCCCAGCATTTT. Residues: CASSLSMGTGANQPQHF.

The genes are TRBV5-1 and TRBJ2-7; 7 bases line up with TRBD1. The CDR3 consists of 16 residues. Germline V lookup: CDR1 SGHRS, CDR2 YFSETQ. Trimming cost V 0 bases and J 0 bases; bases outside gene matches: 6. CDR3 DNA: TGCGCCAGCAGCTTGGCCGGAACAGGGGCCTCCTACGAGCAGTACTTC. Amino acid sequence: CASSLAGTGASYEQYF.

V and J are TRBV30 and TRBJ1-1, with a weak D call TRBD1 (6 bases). This CDR3 comprises 15 residues. Germline values: CDR1 GTSNPN, CDR2 SVGIG (reference sequence). With 1 base removed from V and 1 base from J, the gap between germline ends came to 13 bases. CDR3 coding DNA: TGTGCCTGGAGTGACCCGAACAGGGCGAACACTGAAGCTTTCTTT. It yields the protein CAWSDPNRANTEAFF.

The gene calls are TRBV29-1 and TRBJ2-3, with a weak D call TRBD2 (5 bases). V was cut by 4 bases and J by 1 base, with 9 bases left in between. Per germline, CDR1 SQVTM and CDR2 ANQGSEA. The CDR3 extends over 13 amino acids. The CDR3 sequence: CSVGLRGTDTQYF. DNA for the CDR3: TGCAGCGTTGGTTTGCGGGGCACAGATACGCAGTATTTT.

V gene TRBV19 combines with J gene TRBJ2-5; D is undetermined. V shed 9 bases and J shed 3 bases, with 8 bases lying between them. Looked up from germline, CDR1 is LNHDA and CDR2 is SQIVND (reference sequence). CDR3 length: 11 amino acids. CDR3 coding DNA: TGTGCCAGCGCGGCCGAAGAGACCCAGTACTTC. Its translation is CASAAEETQYF.

The chain employs TRBV4-1 and TRBJ1-4; no firm D call. The germline V and J ends were trimmed by 4 bases and 4 bases, with 13 bases remaining between them. Germline loops: CDR1 MGHRA, CDR2 YSYEKL. The CDR3 is 15 residues long. Written as DNA, the CDR3 is TGCGCCAGCAGCCGAGACGGTCGGGATAATGAAAAACTGTTTTTT. Amino acids: CASSRDGRDNEKLFF.

The chain carries TRBV11-2 and TRBJ1-5; D may be TRBD1 (6 bases). V was pared by 0 bases and J by 4 bases, with 10 bases between. This CDR3 contains 15 residues. Germline V gene sequence: CDR1 SGHAT, CDR2 FQNNGV. The CDR3 region is CASSLEGGQNQPQHF. The CDR3 nucleotides read TGTGCCAGCAGCTTAGAGGGTGGACAGAATCAGCCCCAGCATTTT.

Here the CDR3 reads CASNVRQNSNQPQHF. The CDR3 DNA reads TGTGCCAGCAACGTCAGACAGAATAGCAATCAGCCCCAGCATTTT. The rearrangement joins TRBV2 to TRBJ1-5; weak D call: TRBD1 (5 bases). The V gene lost 7 bases and the J gene lost 0 bases, with 13 bases spanning the gap. The CDR3 consists of 15 residues. Germline V gives CDR1 SNHLY, CDR2 FYNNEI.

This chain connects TRBV18 to TRBJ1-5, with a possible D match to TRBD1 (5 bases). The germline CDR1 and CDR2 sequences are KGHSH and LQKENI. V lost 5 bases and J 9 bases, leaving 11 bases between the germline ends. This CDR3 region has 12 residues. The CDR3 DNA reads TGTGCCAGCTCATCGGGGGAGTGGCCCCAGCATTTT. It is translated as CASSSGEWPQHF. Drawing the rest from reference TRBV18 and TRBJ1-5, the complete variable domain is NAGVMQNPRHLVRRRGQEARLRCSPMKGHSHVYWYRQLPEEGLKFMVYLQKENIIDESGMPKERFSAEFPKEGPSILRIQQVVRGDSAAYFCASSSGEWPQHFGDGTRLSIL.

The chain combines TRBV5-1 with TRBJ1-2, with D maybe TRBD1 (6 bases). Germline lookup yields CDR1 SGHRS and CDR2 YFSETQ. This CDR3 spans 13 amino acids. Trimming pared 4 bases from V and 6 bases from J, leaving 13 bases between. The CDR3 nucleotides read TGCGCCAGCAGCAAGGCAGGGGTTGATGGCTACACCTTC. Residues: CASSKAGVDGYTF.